The 20 T cell receptor beta chains below were found in one sample sequenced in a study of blood T cell repertoires in COVID-19. TCRdb's copy holds only in-frame clones and misses some; the assay was immunoSEQ multiplex PCR. The repertoire has 130,000 to 150,000 clones, roughly 83% of them found once; the top ten carry just under 5%. Sequencing input: peripheral blood. Receptor source: a woman aged 70-85 years with COVID-19, enrolled during active disease.

V and J are TRBV6-5 and TRBJ1-1; 7 bases match TRBD1. J gave up 5 bases and V 0 bases, and 6 bases lay outside the gene matches. Germline-derived CDR1 and CDR2 are MNHEY and SVGAGI. The CDR3 spans 15 residues. The CDR3 is CASSYSNQGETEAFF. The CDR3 DNA follows: TGTGCCAGCAGTTACTCGAATCAGGGGGAAACTGAAGCTTTCTTT.

The J gene is TRBJ1-3, the V gene TRBV3-1 (or the pseudogene TRBV3-2); D uncertain. Trimming removed 0 bases at V and 4 bases at J, with 13 bases between. The V gene's germline CDR1 is LGHDT and CDR2 YNNKEL (reference sequence). The CDR3 loop spans 16 amino acids. The CDR3 coding sequence is TGTGCCAGCAGCCAAGATCATAAGGCGGGGGGAAACACCATATATTTT. Its protein is CASSQDHKAGGNTIYF.

The sample holds a few counts of this clone. CDR3 sequence (DNA): TGTGCCAGTAGTTGGGGGCCCGATTCACCCCTCCACTTT. It encodes CASSWGPDSPLHF. The chain carries TRBV19 and TRBJ1-6; the D gene is possibly TRBD1 (6 bases). The germline V gene encodes CDR1 LNHDA and CDR2 SQIVND (reference sequence). V was cut by 5 bases and J by 8 bases, with 10 bases left in between. This CDR3 has 13 amino acids.

The gene calls are TRBV6-5 and TRBJ1-1, with a possible D match to TRBD1 (6 bases). With 1 base removed from V and 1 base from J, the gap between germline ends came to 7 bases. This CDR3 region has 14 residues. Germline-derived CDR1 and CDR2 are MNHEY and SVGAGI. CDR3 DNA sequence: TGTGCCAGCAGTTACTGGGGACAGAACACTGAAGCTTTCTTT. Protein sequence: CASSYWGQNTEAFF.

The V gene is TRBV7-9, the J gene TRBJ1-4, with a weak D call TRBD1 (6 bases). Trimming removed 4 bases from V and 0 bases from J, with 12 bases in between. From germline, CDR1 is SEHNR and CDR2 FQNEAQ (reference sequence). The CDR3 totals 16 residues. The CDR3 sequence is CASSSRGQATNEKLFF. CDR3 nucleotides: TGTGCCAGCAGCTCCAGGGGTCAGGCAACTAATGAAAAACTGTTTTTT.

The chain combines TRBV6-6 with TRBJ2-3; 10 bases line up with TRBD2. This CDR3 contains 16 residues. V gave up 7 bases and J gave up 4 bases; unmatched junction bases: 11. Germline assignment: CDR1 MNHNY and CDR2 SVGAGI (reference sequence). The CDR3 here is CASKVQAGGPPDTQYF. DNA for the CDR3: TGTGCCAGCAAGGTCCAAGCGGGGGGGCCCCCAGATACGCAGTATTTT.

This clone was detected once. The CDR3 spells CASSQAQTGLYGYTF. The CDR3 DNA is TGCGCCAGCAGCCAAGCACAGACAGGACTCTATGGCTACACCTTC. The chain combines TRBV4-3 with TRBJ1-2; D may be TRBD1 (6 bases). CDR3 length equals 15 residues. Germline CDR1 LGHNA, CDR2 YSLEER. V was pared by 1 base and J by 4 bases, with 13 bases between.

This rearrangement joins TRBV12-3 or TRBV12-4 to TRBJ1-2; D gene unclear. The CDR3 runs 13 residues. Deletions cut 5 bases from V and 4 bases from J, with 11 bases between. The DNA for the CDR3 is TGTGCCAGCAGTGGCGAGCAGGTCTATGGCTACACCTTC. It specifies CASSGEQVYGYTF.

In DNA form, the CDR3 reads TGTGCCAGCAGTCCGGGACAGAGGGGGAGGGCCAACGTCCTGACTTTC. This translates into CASSPGQRGRANVLTF. V usage is TRBV28 and J usage is TRBJ2-6; 7 bases are shared with TRBD1. Losses at the gene ends were 5 bases for V and 5 bases for J; bases not matched to a gene: 9. Germline lookup yields CDR1 MDHEN and CDR2 SYDVKM. The CDR3 covers 16 residues.

This chain joins TRBV5-6 and TRBJ1-6; no firm D call. CDR1 and CDR2 from the germline V gene are SGHDT and YYEEEE. The CDR3 length is 13 residues. The V and J ends lost 0 bases and 6 bases respectively, with 4 bases between them. Written as DNA, the CDR3 is TGTGCCAGCAGCTTGGACAGTAATTCACCCCTCCACTTT. Its translation: CASSLDSNSPLHF.

The chain is built from TRBV15 and TRBJ2-1; 10 positions agree with TRBD2. J gave up 15 bases and V 0 bases, and 8 bases lay outside the gene matches. The CDR3 contains 14 residues. Germline V CDR1 and CDR2: LNHNV, YYDKDF (reference sequence). This CDR3 reads CATSRDVLAGVWFF. For the CDR3, the DNA is TGTGCCACCAGCAGAGATGTCCTAGCGGGGGTTTGGTTCTTC.

V gene TRBV5-1 combines with J gene TRBJ1-2; perhaps TRBD1 as D (5 bases). The V gene's germline CDR1 is SGHRS and CDR2 YFSETQ. The CDR3 sequence is 14 residues long. V was cut by 0 bases and J by 4 bases, with 10 bases left in between. The CDR3 here is CASSLETGAYGYTF. CDR3 nucleotides: TGCGCCAGCAGCTTGGAAACAGGAGCCTATGGCTACACCTTC.

The CDR3: CASSQGQGVVTQYF. CDR3 nucleotide sequence: TGTGCCAGCAGCCAAGGACAGGGGGTCGTGACCCAGTACTTC. The V gene is TRBV5-6, the J gene TRBJ2-5, with 10 bases fitting TRBD1. With V trimmed by 4 bases and J by 7 bases, 7 bases remained unmatched. The CDR3 extends over 14 amino acids. Germline assignment: CDR1 SGHDT and CDR2 YYEEEE.

There are a few counts of this clone. This chain's CDR3 is CASSPRLAGAHEQYF. The CDR3 DNA reads TGTGCCAGCAGCCCCCGCCTAGCGGGGGCCCACGAGCAGTACTTC. The chain links TRBV7-2 to TRBJ2-7; 10 bases map to TRBD2. Germline trimming cut 5 bases from V and 5 bases from J; bases unmatched to any gene: 9. Germline-derived CDR1 and CDR2 are SGHTA and FQGNSA. This CDR3 comprises 15 residues.

The chain employs TRBV18 and TRBJ2-3; possible D gene TRBD1, 6 bases. The germline gives CDR1 KGHSH, CDR2 LQKENI. The CDR3 has 16 residues. Trimming pared 3 bases from V and 4 bases from J, leaving 17 bases between. CDR3 residues: CASSPIPTGWADTQYF. The DNA of the CDR3 is TGTGCCAGCTCACCTATCCCCACAGGGTGGGCAGATACGCAGTATTTT.

The V and J genes are TRBV12-3 or TRBV12-4 and TRBJ2-7, with 8 bases identical to TRBD1. The length of the CDR3 is 13 residues. Unmatched junction bases numbered 6, after V lost 5 bases and J lost 6 bases. The CDR3: CASSLPDRAEQYF. The CDR3 DNA reads TGTGCCAGCAGTCTCCCGGACAGGGCCGAGCAGTACTTC.

The chain recombines TRBV7-2 with TRBJ2-5; weak D call: TRBD2 (7 bases). Germline CDR1 SGHTA, CDR2 FQGNSA. The CDR3 sequence is 14 residues long. The V and J ends lost 5 bases and 7 bases respectively, with 17 bases between them. CDR3 sequence: CASSLAGAQGTQYF. The CDR3 coding sequence is TGTGCCAGCAGCCTCGCGGGGGCCCAGGGGACCCAGTACTTC.

The chain carries TRBV5-1 and TRBJ2-1; 12 nucleotides match TRBD2. The CDR3 is 16 residues long. Germline V gene sequence: CDR1 SGHRS, CDR2 YFSETQ. The junction had 10 bases not matched to a gene; V was cut back by 4 bases and J by 8 bases. In DNA form, the CDR3 reads TGCGCCAGCAGCCCACTGACTAGCGGGGGCCGGGATGAGCAGTTCTTC. Protein sequence: CASSPLTSGGRDEQFF.

This chain joins TRBV4-3 and TRBJ2-7; a possible D gene is TRBD1 (6 bases). The CDR3 covers 15 residues. In germline, CDR1 is LGHNA, CDR2 YSLEER. Trimming took 0 bases from V and 3 from J, leaving 12 bases between them. The DNA for the CDR3 is TGCGCCAGCAGCCAAGAAAACAGGGTATACTACGAGCAGTACTTC. Protein product: CASSQENRVYYEQYF.

This clone came up once. The gene calls are TRBV19 and TRBJ1-5; 7 bases match TRBD1. Germline CDR1 is LNHDA and CDR2 is SQIVND (reference sequence). The CDR3 sequence is 13 residues long. V lost 7 bases and J lost 6; bases outside the gene matches: 6. Here the CDR3 DNA reads TGTGCCAGTAATCAAGGGGGCAGTCAGCCCCAGCATTTT. Its translation: CASNQGGSQPQHF.